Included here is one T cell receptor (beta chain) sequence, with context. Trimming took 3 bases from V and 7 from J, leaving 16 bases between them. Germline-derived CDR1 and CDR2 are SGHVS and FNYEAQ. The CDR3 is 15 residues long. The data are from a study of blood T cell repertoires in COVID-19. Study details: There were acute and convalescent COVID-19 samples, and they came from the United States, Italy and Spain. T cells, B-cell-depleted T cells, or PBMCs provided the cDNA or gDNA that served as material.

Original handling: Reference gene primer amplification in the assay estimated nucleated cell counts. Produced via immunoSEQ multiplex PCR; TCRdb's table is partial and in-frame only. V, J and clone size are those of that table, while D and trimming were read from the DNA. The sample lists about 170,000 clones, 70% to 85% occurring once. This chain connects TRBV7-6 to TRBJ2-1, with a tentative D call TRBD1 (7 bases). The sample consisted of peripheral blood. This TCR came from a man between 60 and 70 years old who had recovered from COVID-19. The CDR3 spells CASSFAGGPANEQFF. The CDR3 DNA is TGTGCCAGCAGCTTTGCAGGGGGGCCGGCGAATGAGCAGTTCTTC.